Shown below are 30 T cell receptor beta chains from a single sample sequenced in a study of OX40 agonist ivuxolimab in advanced cancers. The protocol was immunoSEQ multiplex PCR, while the TCRdb copy is restricted to in-frame clones and leaves out a portion. The sample contains 65,000 to 95,000 clones, approximately 90% of which appear only once. The sequenced sample was CD4+ or CD8+ T cells sorted from blood, obtained in a trial of the OX40 agonist ivuxolimab. These receptors were obtained from an adult with an advanced solid tumor such as melanoma, head and neck, liver or kidney cancer.

V is TRBV6-5 and J is TRBJ2-7, with 11 bases aligning to TRBD2. The V gene end was trimmed by 0 bases and the J gene end by 1 base; junction bases not matched to a gene: 2. This CDR3 contains 16 residues. Germline V gene lookup returns CDR1 MNHEY and CDR2 SVGAGI. CDR3 loop: CASSYSRLAGSYEQYF. The DNA for the CDR3 is TGTGCCAGCAGTTACTCGAGACTAGCGGGGTCCTACGAGCAGTACTTC.

The rearrangement joins TRBV6-5 to TRBJ2-3; no clear D. Germline CDR1 and CDR2: MNHEY and SVGAGI. V was shortened by 0 bases and J by 6 bases, with 10 bases between the two germline ends. This CDR3 has 14 residues. The CDR3 DNA sequence: TGTGCCAGCAGTTACTCGAAGGAACGGGATACGCAGTATTTT. Encoded protein: CASSYSKERDTQYF.

The chain carries TRBV28 and TRBJ1-1, with 7 positions matching TRBD1. The length of the CDR3 is 13 residues. Unmatched junction bases numbered 7, after V lost 7 bases and J lost 5 bases. Germline CDR1 is MDHEN and CDR2 is SYDVKM. The CDR3 sequence: CASKTGRQTEAFF. As DNA, the CDR3 is TGTGCCAGCAAGACAGGGCGGCAAACTGAAGCTTTCTTT.

V and J are TRBV7-3 and TRBJ2-1; D is ambiguous. Germline-derived CDR1 and CDR2 are SGHTA and FQGTGA. With 1 base removed from V and 5 bases from J, the gap between germline ends came to 9 bases. The CDR3 sequence is 14 residues long. The CDR3 region is CASSLMFSNNEQFF. CDR3 nucleotide sequence: TGTGCCAGCAGCTTAATGTTTTCCAACAATGAGCAGTTCTTC.

The CDR3 nucleotides read TGTGCCTGGAGTGGTACGGGAGGCTCCTACAATGAGCAGTTCTTC. Its translation is CAWSGTGGSYNEQFF. The rearrangement links TRBV30 to TRBJ2-1; TRBD2 matches at 7 bases. J lost 0 bases, V lost 1 base, and 3 bases had no gene match. CDR1 is GTSNPN and CDR2 is SVGIG in the germline V gene (reference sequence). CDR3 length: 15 amino acids.

The J gene is TRBJ1-1, the V gene TRBV7-6, with D possibly being TRBD1 (5 bases). Germline V gene data show CDR1 as SGHVS and CDR2 as FNYEAQ. V lost 1 base and J lost 4, with 10 bases in between. The CDR3 runs 14 residues. The CDR3 protein is CASSLGGSGTEAFF. The CDR3 DNA reads as TGTGCCAGCAGCTTAGGGGGGTCGGGCACTGAAGCTTTCTTT.

The chain recombines TRBV29-1 with TRBJ2-1; 11 nucleotides agree with TRBD1. The germline CDR1 and CDR2 sequences are SQVTM and ANQGSEA. The junction had 10 bases not matched to a gene; V was cut back by 5 bases and J by 4 bases. This CDR3 has 16 amino acids. CDR3 DNA sequence: TGCAGCGTTCAACGACCTGGACAGGGGGCTTACAATGAGCAGTTCTTC. Translated: CSVQRPGQGAYNEQFF.

The V gene is TRBV5-8, the J gene TRBJ1-2; TRBD1 aligns across 10 bases. With V trimmed by 4 bases and J by 4 bases, 1 base remained unmatched. Germline V lookup: CDR1 SGHTS, CDR2 YDEGEE. The CDR3 is made up of 13 amino acids. The CDR3 protein is CASSRDRGYGYTF. The CDR3 DNA reads as TGTGCCAGCAGCAGGGACAGGGGCTATGGCTACACCTTC.

The J gene is TRBJ2-5, the V gene TRBV5-1, with D possibly TRBD2 on 5 matching bases. The CDR3 is made up of 15 amino acids. The germline gives CDR1 SGHRS, CDR2 YFSETQ. The V end lost 0 bases, the J end lost 5 bases, and 14 bases lay between the germline ends. CDR3: CASSLGLALGETQYF. CDR3 in DNA: TGCGCCAGCAGCTTGGGTTTAGCGCTAGGGGAGACCCAGTACTTC.

The J gene is TRBJ1-2, the V gene TRBV4-2; D possibly corresponds to TRBD1 (6 bases). CDR1 and CDR2 (germline): LGHNA, YNFKEQ. This CDR3 comprises 13 residues. Trimming removed 6 bases at V and 3 bases at J, with 11 bases between. CDR3 DNA sequence: TGTGCCAGCAGTTTACAGGGTTACTATGGCTACACCTTC. It codes for CASSLQGYYGYTF.

V gene TRBV28 combines with J gene TRBJ2-5; no clear D gene. Trimming stripped 6 bases from V and 3 bases from J, with 5 bases between. This CDR3 comprises 11 residues. Germline V gene lookup returns CDR1 MDHEN and CDR2 SYDVKM. CDR3 nucleotide sequence: TGTGCCAGCAGGATAGAAGAGACCCAGTACTTC. This sequence encodes CASRIEETQYF.

This clone was detected only once. This chain joins TRBV29-1 and TRBJ2-1; TRBD2 agrees at 10 bases. This CDR3 is built from 14 residues. V was clipped by 4 bases and J by 7 bases; unmatched bases: 7. Germline V lookup: CDR1 SQVTM, CDR2 ANQGSEA. The CDR3 spells CSVGAGGPVNEQFF. In DNA, the CDR3 is TGCAGCGTTGGAGCGGGAGGGCCGGTGAATGAGCAGTTCTTC.

V is TRBV19 and J is TRBJ1-2; D is unclear. This CDR3 is built from 12 residues. V was pared by 5 bases and J by 8 bases, with 12 bases between. Germline values: CDR1 LNHDA, CDR2 SQIVND (reference sequence). CDR3 sequence reads: CASSGPAGGYTF. The DNA of the CDR3 is TGTGCCAGTAGTGGCCCGGCGGGAGGCTACACCTTC.

The V call is TRBV7-9, the J call TRBJ2-6; D is uncertain. Germline-derived CDR1 and CDR2 are SEHNR and FQNEAQ (reference sequence). This CDR3 is 17 amino acids long. Trimming took 1 base from V and 2 from J, leaving 12 bases between them. In DNA form, the CDR3 reads TGTGCCAGCAGCTTAGGGGGTAGTCGCGCTGGGGCCAACGTCCTGACTTTC. This translates into CASSLGGSRAGANVLTF.

The rearrangement uses TRBV9 and TRBJ2-2; 7 positions match TRBD1. Germline lookup yields CDR1 SGDLS and CDR2 YYNGEE. After removal of 3 bases from V and 0 bases from J, the junction contained 5 bases not matched to a gene. This CDR3 region has 16 residues. The CDR3 spells CASSDRQGTNTGELFF. In DNA, the CDR3 is TGTGCCAGCAGCGATAGACAGGGCACGAACACCGGGGAGCTGTTTTTT.

The chain recombines TRBV5-4 with TRBJ1-3, with a weak D call TRBD1 (5 bases). This CDR3 comprises 15 residues. From germline, CDR1 is SGHNT and CDR2 YYREEE (reference sequence). V was trimmed by 4 bases and J by 0 bases, leaving 11 bases between them. The CDR3 sequence is CASSKQDISGNTIYF. As DNA, the CDR3 is TGTGCCAGCAGCAAACAGGACATCTCTGGAAACACCATATATTTT.

J is TRBJ2-3 and V is TRBV5-3; no definite D call. TRBV5-3 is an open reading frame, and its role is uncertain. This CDR3 spans 12 amino acids. V was clipped by 5 bases and J by 6 bases, with 10 bases between them. The CDR3: CARRGCGDTQYF. CDR3 sequence (DNA): TGTGCCAGAAGGGGGTGTGGGGATACGCAGTATTTT.

This clone came up a few times. As DNA, the CDR3 is TGTGCCAGCAGTGAAACTCTCAGGGGAAGTGGCTACACCTTC. Encoded protein: CASSETLRGSGYTF. J is TRBJ1-2 and V is TRBV6-1; tentatively, D is TRBD1 (6 bases). The germline CDR1 and CDR2 sequences are MNHNS and SASEGT. The CDR3 runs 14 residues. V was cut by 2 bases and J by 7 bases, with 14 bases left in between.

The chain couples TRBV7-9 to TRBJ1-5, with D perhaps matching TRBD1 (5 bases). V lost 2 bases and J lost 3, with 11 bases in between. Germline V gene sequence: CDR1 SEHNR, CDR2 FQNEAQ (reference sequence). CDR3 length: 15 residues. Here the CDR3 reads CASSLMGDVNQPQHF. DNA of the CDR3: TGTGCCAGCAGCTTAATGGGGGACGTCAATCAGCCCCAGCATTTT.

The genes are TRBV4-1 and TRBJ2-7; possible D gene TRBD1, 7 bases. V was trimmed by 3 bases and J by 5 bases, leaving 17 bases between them. Germline V gives CDR1 MGHRA, CDR2 YSYEKL. This CDR3 is 15 amino acids long. CDR3 protein: CASSHTGERRDEQYF. The CDR3 DNA reads TGCGCCAGCAGCCACACAGGGGAGAGGAGGGACGAGCAGTACTTC.

The chain employs TRBV11-3 and TRBJ2-5; no reliable D call. The V end lost 5 bases, the J end lost 2 bases, and 9 bases lay between the germline ends. Germline CDR1 is SGHNT and CDR2 is YENEEA. This CDR3 has 13 amino acids. The CDR3 coding sequence is TGTGCCAGCAGCCGATCAGCGCAAGAGACCCAGTACTTC. It is translated as CASSRSAQETQYF.

The chain has TRBV27 and TRBJ2-5, with D perhaps TRBD2 (6 bases). Germline V CDR1 and CDR2: MNHEY, SMNVEV (reference sequence). The length of the CDR3 is 14 residues. The V end was cut by 6 bases, the J end by 1 base, with 12 bases between. The DNA for the CDR3 is TGTGCCAGCAGAAAACATAGCGGCCAAGAGACCCAGTACTTC. Translating it yields CASRKHSGQETQYF.

This chain uses TRBV18 with TRBJ2-1; D ambiguous. The CDR3 runs to 13 residues. Germline V gives CDR1 KGHSH, CDR2 LQKENI. V gave up 1 base and J gave up 5 bases, with 6 bases separating them. CDR3 sequence: CASSPQRDNEQFF. The CDR3 DNA follows: TGTGCCAGCTCACCACAACGGGACAATGAGCAGTTCTTC.

The chain combines TRBV7-9 with TRBJ2-6; D gene uncertain. The germline CDR1 and CDR2 sequences are SEHNR and FQNEAQ (reference sequence). This CDR3 contains 13 residues. Trimming took off 0 bases at V and 4 bases at J, with 1 base between the two ends. The CDR3 reads CASSLAGANVLTF. The CDR3 region has the DNA TGTGCCAGCAGCTTAGCGGGGGCCAACGTCCTGACTTTC.

The rearrangement joins TRBV4-2 to TRBJ2-5, with D perhaps TRBD1 (5 bases). With 4 bases removed from V and 3 bases from J, the gap between germline ends came to 12 bases. The CDR3 runs 14 residues. The germline V gene encodes CDR1 LGHNA and CDR2 YNFKEQ. The DNA for the CDR3 is TGTGCCAGCAGCCCATGGGGCATGGAAGAGACCCAGTACTTC. This sequence encodes CASSPWGMEETQYF.

This chain connects TRBV6-1 to TRBJ2-1; TRBD1 matches at 9 bases. CDR1 is MNHNS, CDR2 SASEGT, per germline. J lost 8 bases, V lost 7 bases, and 12 bases had no gene match. The CDR3 extends over 15 amino acids. CDR3 amino acids: CASNQQGAGGDEQFF. In nucleotides, the CDR3 is TGTGCCAGCAACCAACAGGGGGCCGGGGGCGATGAGCAGTTCTTC.

The chain employs TRBV5-4 and TRBJ2-7; perhaps TRBD2 as D (6 bases). The CDR3 consists of 13 residues. Trimming cost V 5 bases and J 3 bases, with 12 bases left between them. The germline V gene encodes CDR1 SGHNT and CDR2 YYREEE (reference sequence). CDR3 DNA: TGTGCCAGCAGTCCGACTAGAGGCTACGAGCAGTACTTC. It yields the protein CASSPTRGYEQYF.

The V call is TRBV29-1, the J call TRBJ2-7; TRBD1 aligns across 7 bases. CDR1 SQVTM and CDR2 ANQGSEA come from the germline V gene. With 6 bases clipped from V and 2 bases from J, the junction kept 4 bases outside the gene matches. The CDR3 runs 12 residues. CDR3 in DNA: TGCAGCGTAGGGACAGCGACCTACGAGCAGTACTTC. Amino acid sequence: CSVGTATYEQYF.

The rearrangement joins TRBV19 to TRBJ2-1; no clear D. V shed 3 bases and J shed 4 bases, with 10 bases lying between them. This CDR3 has 14 residues. Looked up from germline, CDR1 is LNHDA and CDR2 is SQIVND (reference sequence). The CDR3 DNA reads as TGTGCCAGTAGTATGGCCTTCAAGTACAATGAGCAGTTCTTC. As protein: CASSMAFKYNEQFF.

This clone was detected only once. The rearrangement uses TRBV28 and TRBJ2-3; D ambiguous. With 6 bases removed from V and 3 bases from J, the gap between germline ends came to 10 bases. The CDR3 length is 13 residues. CDR1 and CDR2 (germline): MDHEN, SYDVKM. The CDR3 nucleotides are TGTGCCAGCAGCCTAAGAGGAACAGATACGCAGTATTTT. This codes for CASSLRGTDTQYF.